This is a list of T cell receptor beta chains from one sample in a study of T cell changes during pregnancy in multiple sclerosis. TCRdb's copy holds only in-frame clones and misses some; the assay was immunoSEQ multiplex PCR. The sample has about 51,000 clones; roughly 93% are singletons. This specimen was peripheral blood, taken in the second trimester of pregnancy. The receptor set was obtained from a female donor with multiple sclerosis, enrolled in a pregnancy study. CDR3s include the opening cysteine and the closing phenylalanine or tryptophan. Fields, in order: V gene, J gene, CDR3 length, clone size, D gene, CDR3 protein, CDR3 DNA. The D gene is left open where the match is weak. The listing skips clone size in some rows; elsewhere it reads once, few, many or a size class.

>TRBV28|TRBJ1-5|15|.|TRBD1
CASSLGGTGGQPQHF
TGTGCCAGCAGTTTAGGCGGGACAGGGGGCCAGCCCCAGCATTTT
>TRBV11-3|TRBJ2-7|15|once|TRBD1
CASSTRQGNTYEQYF
TGTGCCAGCAGCACGCGACAGGGGAACACCTACGAGCAGTACTTC
>TRBV5-1|TRBJ2-3|12|.|.
CASSWTSDTQYF
TGCGCCAGCAGTTGGACAAGCGATACGCAGTATTTT
>TRBV2|TRBJ1-5|15|.|.
CASSDLQGKGQPQHF
TGTGCCAGCAGTGACCTTCAGGGTAAGGGCCAGCCCCAGCATTTT
>TRBV19|TRBJ1-5|13|.|.
CASSIVINQPQHF
TGTGCCAGTAGTATAGTCATCAATCAGCCCCAGCATTTT
>TRBV6-1|TRBJ1-2|18|.|.
CASSEESNLQGLNYGYTF
TGTGCCAGCAGTGAAGAATCTAATTTACAGGGCCTAAACTATGGCTACACCTTC
>TRBV27|TRBJ2-1|16|.|.
CASSLRDSSSYNEQFF
TGTGCCAGCAGTTTGCGGGATTCCAGCTCCTACAATGAGCAGTTCTTC
>TRBV28|TRBJ2-1|13|once|TRBD2
CASSLAGVNEQFF
TGTGCCAGCAGTTTGGCGGGAGTGAATGAGCAGTTCTTC
>TRBV11-3|TRBJ2-5|20|.|TRBD1
CASSLTLGTEHLRRQETQYF
TGTGCCAGCAGCCTGACCCTGGGGACAGAGCACTTACGACGTCAAGAGACCCAGTACTTC
>TRBV21-1|TRBJ2-7|17|.|.
CASSKGEWTGPGGEQYF
TGTGCCAGCAGCAAAGGTGAATGGACAGGGCCGGGGGGCGAGCAGTACTTC
>TRBV19|TRBJ2-1|12|.|.
CASSYEEYEQFF
TGTGCCAGTAGTTACGAGGAGTATGAGCAGTTCTTC
>TRBV4-3|TRBJ2-6|21|.|.
CASSQESGQGPFGSGANVLTF
TGCGCCAGCAGCCAAGAATCAGGGCAGGGGCCGTTTGGTTCTGGGGCCAACGTCCTGACTTTC
>TRBV11-3|TRBJ2-1|14|.|.
CASSPRAGYNEQFF
TGTGCCAGCAGCCCCCGGGCAGGGTACAATGAGCAGTTCTTC
>TRBV18|TRBJ2-5|16|.|.
CASSPLLGRGEETQYF
TGTGCCAGCTCACCACTGCTCGGCAGGGGGGAAGAGACCCAGTACTTC
>TRBV15|TRBJ2-2|15|.|.
CASAEGGGNTGELFF
TGTGCCTCGGCCGAGGGAGGGGGGAACACCGGGGAGCTGTTTTTT
>TRBV19|TRBJ2-1|15|few|.
CASSVAQVTYNEQFF
TGTGCCAGTAGCGTAGCACAAGTGACCTACAATGAGCAGTTCTTC
>TRBV4-3|TRBJ2-3|17|.|TRBD2
CASSQDTRASGSYTQYF
TGCGCCAGCAGCCAAGATACGAGGGCTAGCGGGAGTTATACGCAGTATTTT
>TRBV6-5|TRBJ1-5|15|.|TRBD1
CASSRDRGGNQPQHF
TGTGCCAGCAGCCGAGACAGGGGAGGCAATCAGCCCCAGCATTTT
>TRBV4-3|TRBJ1-2|16|.|.
CASSQDRWGGNYGYTF
TGCGCCAGCAGCCAAGATCGTTGGGGGGGCAACTATGGCTACACCTTC
>TRBV7-2|TRBJ2-7|15|once|.
CASSLELGPPYEQYF
TGTGCCAGCAGCTTAGAACTAGGCCCTCCCTACGAGCAGTACTTC
>TRBV9|TRBJ2-7|15|.|TRBD1
CASSVGDSPYYEQYF
TGTGCCAGCAGCGTAGGGGACAGCCCTTATTACGAGCAGTACTTC
>TRBV5-4|TRBJ2-5|18|.|TRBD1
CASSLALPRTGGRETQYF
TGTGCCAGCAGCTTGGCCTTGCCAAGGACAGGGGGGCGAGAGACCCAGTACTTC
>TRBV10-3|TRBJ1-4|14|once|TRBD1
CAISERQGDEKLFF
TGTGCCATCAGTGAGAGGCAGGGGGATGAAAAACTGTTTTTT
>TRBV11-3|TRBJ2-7|14|once|.
CASSLDGSISEQYF
TGTGCCAGCAGCTTAGATGGGAGTATTTCCGAGCAGTACTTC
>TRBV11-2|TRBJ2-5|15|.|TRBD1
CASSEDRGIAETQYF
TGTGCCAGCAGCGAGGACAGGGGGATCGCAGAGACCCAGTACTTC
>TRBV7-9|TRBJ2-7|17|.|.
CASSSSGGGDWGYEQYF
TGTGCCAGCAGCTCCTCGGGGGGCGGGGATTGGGGGTACGAGCAGTACTTC
>TRBV15|TRBJ2-3|14|.|.
CATSRRQGTDTQYF
TGTGCCACCAGCAGAAGACAGGGCACAGATACGCAGTATTTT
>TRBV2|TRBJ1-5|16|.|TRBD1
CASSARGRESNQPQHF
TGTGCCAGCAGTGCCAGGGGGCGGGAAAGCAATCAGCCCCAGCATTTT
>TRBV5-4|TRBJ2-6|15|few|TRBD1
CASSSRGSGANVLTF
TGTGCCAGCAGCTCCAGGGGGTCTGGGGCCAACGTCCTGACTTTC
>TRBV27|TRBJ1-1|17|.|TRBD1
CASSLVGVRGRGTEAFF
TGTGCCAGCAGTTTAGTAGGCGTCAGGGGGCGAGGTACTGAAGCTTTCTTT
>TRBV27|TRBJ2-7|14|.|TRBD2
CASSSSGLVGEQYF
TGTGCCAGCAGTTCATCCGGACTAGTTGGCGAGCAGTACTTC
>TRBV5-1|TRBJ2-7|15|.|TRBD2
CASSPGTSGTYEQYF
TGCGCCAGCAGCCCCGGGACTAGCGGAACCTACGAGCAGTACTTC